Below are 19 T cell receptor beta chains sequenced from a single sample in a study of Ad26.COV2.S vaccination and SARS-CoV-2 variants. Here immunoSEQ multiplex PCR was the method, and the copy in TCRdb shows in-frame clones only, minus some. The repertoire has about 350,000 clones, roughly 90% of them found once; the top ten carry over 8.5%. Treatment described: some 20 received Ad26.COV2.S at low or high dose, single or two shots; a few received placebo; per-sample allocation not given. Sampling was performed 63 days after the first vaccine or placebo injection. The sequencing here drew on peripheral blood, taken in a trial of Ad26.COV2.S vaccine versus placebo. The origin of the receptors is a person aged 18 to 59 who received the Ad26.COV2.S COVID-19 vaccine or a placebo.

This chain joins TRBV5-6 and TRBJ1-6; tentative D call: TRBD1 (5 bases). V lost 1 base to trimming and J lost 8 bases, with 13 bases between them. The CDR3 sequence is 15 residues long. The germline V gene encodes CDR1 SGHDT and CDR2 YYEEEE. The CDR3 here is CASSLPGQPHSPLHF. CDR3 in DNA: TGTGCCAGCAGCTTGCCTGGACAACCCCATTCACCCCTCCACTTT. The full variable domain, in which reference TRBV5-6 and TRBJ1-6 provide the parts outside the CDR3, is DAGVTQSPTHLIKTRGQQVTLRCSPKSGHDTVSWYQQALGQGPQFIFQYYEEEERQRGNFPDRFSGHQFPNYSSELNVNALLLGDSALYLCASSLPGQPHSPLHFGNGTRLTVT.

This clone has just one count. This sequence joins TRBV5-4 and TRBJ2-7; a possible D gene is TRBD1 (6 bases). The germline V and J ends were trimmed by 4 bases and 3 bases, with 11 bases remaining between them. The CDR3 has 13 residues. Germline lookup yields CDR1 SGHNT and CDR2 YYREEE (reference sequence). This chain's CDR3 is CASSTTQGYEQYF. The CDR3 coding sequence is TGTGCCAGCAGCACAACACAGGGCTACGAGCAGTACTTC.

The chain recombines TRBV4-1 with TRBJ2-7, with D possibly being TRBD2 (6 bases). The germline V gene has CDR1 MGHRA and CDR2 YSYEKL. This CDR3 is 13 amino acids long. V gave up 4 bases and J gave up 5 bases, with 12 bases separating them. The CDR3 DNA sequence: TGCGCCAGCAGCCCCGGGGGTGCGAACGAGCAGTACTTC. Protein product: CASSPGGANEQYF.

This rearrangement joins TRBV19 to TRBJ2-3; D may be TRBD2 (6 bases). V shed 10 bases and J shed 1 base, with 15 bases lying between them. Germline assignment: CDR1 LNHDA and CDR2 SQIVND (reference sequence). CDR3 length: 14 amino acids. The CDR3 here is CATLDGEGTDTQYF. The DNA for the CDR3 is TGTGCCACCCTCGATGGGGAGGGCACAGATACGCAGTATTTT.

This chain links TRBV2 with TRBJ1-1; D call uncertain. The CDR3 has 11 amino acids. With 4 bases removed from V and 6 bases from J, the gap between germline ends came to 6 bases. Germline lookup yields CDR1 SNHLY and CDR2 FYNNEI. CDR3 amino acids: CASSVIAEAFF. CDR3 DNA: TGTGCCAGCAGTGTAATCGCTGAAGCTTTCTTT.

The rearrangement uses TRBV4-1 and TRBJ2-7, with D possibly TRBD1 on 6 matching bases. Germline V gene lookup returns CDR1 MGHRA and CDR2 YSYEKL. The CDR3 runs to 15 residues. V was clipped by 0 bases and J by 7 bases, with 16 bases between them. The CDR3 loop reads CASSQEPGEGFEQYF. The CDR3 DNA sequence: TGCGCCAGCAGCCAAGAGCCAGGGGAAGGGTTTGAGCAGTACTTC.

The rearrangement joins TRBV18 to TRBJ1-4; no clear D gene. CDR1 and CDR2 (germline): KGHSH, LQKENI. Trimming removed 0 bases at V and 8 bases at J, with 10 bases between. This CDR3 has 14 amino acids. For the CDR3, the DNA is TGTGCCAGCTCACCACCTGGGGTAGGAGAAAAACTGTTTTTT. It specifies CASSPPGVGEKLFF.

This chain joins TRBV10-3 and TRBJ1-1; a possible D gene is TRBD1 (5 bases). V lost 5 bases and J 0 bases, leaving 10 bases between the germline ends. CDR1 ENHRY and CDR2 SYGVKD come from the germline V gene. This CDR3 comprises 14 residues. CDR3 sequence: CAISTRGMNTEAFF. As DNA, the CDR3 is TGTGCCATCAGTACTCGGGGGATGAACACTGAAGCTTTCTTT.

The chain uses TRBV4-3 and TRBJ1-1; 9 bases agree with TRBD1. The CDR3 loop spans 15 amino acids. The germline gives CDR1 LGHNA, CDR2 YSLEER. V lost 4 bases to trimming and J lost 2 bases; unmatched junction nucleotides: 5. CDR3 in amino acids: CASSREQGANTEAFF. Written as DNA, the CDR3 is TGCGCCAGCAGCCGAGAACAGGGGGCTAACACTGAAGCTTTCTTT.

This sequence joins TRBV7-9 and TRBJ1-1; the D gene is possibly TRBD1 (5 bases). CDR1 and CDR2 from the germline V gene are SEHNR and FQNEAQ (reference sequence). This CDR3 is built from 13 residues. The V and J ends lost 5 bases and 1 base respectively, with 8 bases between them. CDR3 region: CASSATGNTEAFF. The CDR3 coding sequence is TGTGCCAGCAGCGCTACAGGGAACACTGAAGCTTTCTTT.

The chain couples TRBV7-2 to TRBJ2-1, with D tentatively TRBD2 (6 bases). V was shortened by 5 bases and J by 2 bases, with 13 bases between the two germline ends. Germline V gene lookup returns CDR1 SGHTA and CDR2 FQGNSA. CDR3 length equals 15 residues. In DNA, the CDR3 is TGTGCCAGCAGCGCCCGGACTACTACCTACAATGAGCAGTTCTTC. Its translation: CASSARTTTYNEQFF.

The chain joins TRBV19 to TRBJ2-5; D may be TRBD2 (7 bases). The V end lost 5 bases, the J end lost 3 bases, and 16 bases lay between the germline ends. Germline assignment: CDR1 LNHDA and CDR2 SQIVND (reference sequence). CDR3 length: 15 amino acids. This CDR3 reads CASSPQVGGEETQYF. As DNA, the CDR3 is TGTGCCAGTAGTCCCCAGGTAGGGGGGGAAGAGACCCAGTACTTC.

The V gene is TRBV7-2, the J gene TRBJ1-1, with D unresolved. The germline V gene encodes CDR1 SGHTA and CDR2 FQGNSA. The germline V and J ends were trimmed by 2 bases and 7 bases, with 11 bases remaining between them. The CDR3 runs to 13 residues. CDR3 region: CASSLHGGFEAFF. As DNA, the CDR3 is TGTGCCAGCAGCTTACATGGAGGGTTTGAAGCTTTCTTT.

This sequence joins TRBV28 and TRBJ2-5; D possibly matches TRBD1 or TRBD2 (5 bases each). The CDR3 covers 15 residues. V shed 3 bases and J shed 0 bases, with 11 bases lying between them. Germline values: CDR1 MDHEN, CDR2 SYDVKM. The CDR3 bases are TGTGCCAGCAGTTTCAGGGACCAGTACCAAGAGACCCAGTACTTC. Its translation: CASSFRDQYQETQYF.

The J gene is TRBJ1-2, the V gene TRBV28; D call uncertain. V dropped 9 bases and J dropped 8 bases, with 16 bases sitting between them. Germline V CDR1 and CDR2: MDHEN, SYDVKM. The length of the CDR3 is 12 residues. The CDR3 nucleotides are TGTGCCAGTTCTTGGACTCGAGCGGGCTACACCTTC. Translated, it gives CASSWTRAGYTF.

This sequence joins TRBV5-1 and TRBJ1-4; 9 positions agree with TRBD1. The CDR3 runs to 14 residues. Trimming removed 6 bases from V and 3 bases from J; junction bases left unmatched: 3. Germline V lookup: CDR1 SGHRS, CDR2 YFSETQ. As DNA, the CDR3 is TGCGCCAGCACACAGGGGGCTCCTAATGAAAAACTGTTTTTT. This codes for CASTQGAPNEKLFF.

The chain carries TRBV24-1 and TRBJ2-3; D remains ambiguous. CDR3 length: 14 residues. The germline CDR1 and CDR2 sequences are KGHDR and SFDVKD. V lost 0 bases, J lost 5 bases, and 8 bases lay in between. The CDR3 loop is CATSDLQVGDTQYF. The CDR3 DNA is TGTGCCACCAGTGATTTGCAGGTGGGAGATACGCAGTATTTT.

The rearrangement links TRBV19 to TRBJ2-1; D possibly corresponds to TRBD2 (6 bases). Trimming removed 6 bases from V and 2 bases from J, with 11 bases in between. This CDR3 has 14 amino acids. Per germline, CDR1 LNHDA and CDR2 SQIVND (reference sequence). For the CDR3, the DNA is TGTGCCAGTAGCCAGGACTACCCCTACAATGAGCAGTTCTTC. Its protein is CASSQDYPYNEQFF.

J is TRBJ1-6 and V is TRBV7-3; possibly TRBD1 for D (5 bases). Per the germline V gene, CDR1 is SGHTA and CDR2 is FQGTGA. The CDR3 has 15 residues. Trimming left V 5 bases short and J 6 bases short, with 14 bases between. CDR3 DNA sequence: TGTGCCAGCAGCACCCCGGGGGGGGGTAATTCACCCCTCCACTTT. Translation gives CASSTPGGGNSPLHF.